What follows is one T cell receptor (beta chain) and its context. No antigen is known for it. The germline CDR1 and CDR2 sequences are DFQATT and SNEGSKA (reference sequence). This CDR3 is built from 11 residues. V was pared by 7 bases and J by 4 bases, with 7 bases between. TCRdb passed the reads through MiXCR, listing each CDR3 protein once. The table lists hundreds of thousands of distinct CDR3 sequences, more than 40% of them singletons. The source of the sample is a study of T cell repertoires in cytomegalovirus infection. The wider study: Selected CMV epitopes included recently identified HLA-C-restricted ones as well as well-studied HLA-B-restricted ones. TCR beta signatures that were public indicated CMV infection and matching HLA type.

Study results and caveats: Using cumulative public TCR beta family frequency, the authors identified those who carried CMV together with the relevant HLA.

The gene calls are TRBV20-1 and TRBJ1-4; D ambiguous. The sequenced sample was cultured PBMCs, obtained from culture after CMV antigen stimulation. This clonotype was sampled from a human donor in good health (CMV status not recorded). Some clones in this sample may be carry-over from other donors' samples. The CDR3 is CSGEDNEKLFF. In nucleotides, the CDR3 is TGCAGTGGAGAAGATAATGAAAAACTGTTTTTT.